The clone carrying this T cell receptor (beta chain) showed up just a few times. Its specificity is unknown. This may be a read error, as it is one base from a much larger clone. This sample was included in a study of post-analysis software for immune sequencing data. General study results and limits: Higher frequency in patients than in controls was seen for five TRBV segments, with TRBV5-6, TRBV5-1 and TRBV20-1 among them.

CDR3 length: 15 residues. The ends lost 4 bases at V and 7 bases at J; junction bases unmatched: 13. CDR1 is SGHTA and CDR2 is FQGTGA in the germline V gene. Included in the TCR beta cDNA libraries were unique molecular identifiers. From the PCR reads, TCRdb called clonotypes with MiXCR, one entry per CDR3 protein. The sample carries over 150,000 distinct CDR3 sequences, approximately 28% recorded once. This TCR came from a girl aged 5 to 17 with multiple sclerosis. The sample comprised blood. V gene TRBV7-3 combines with J gene TRBJ2-7; 7 bases are a match to TRBD2. CDR3 protein: CASSSSGQPDNEQYF. The CDR3 bases are TGTGCCAGCAGCTCTAGCGGCCAACCGGACAATGAGCAGTACTTC.